This T cell receptor (beta chain) was captured in a study of memory B cells and T cells in multiple sclerosis. The V end was cut by 1 base, the J end by 8 bases, with 17 bases between. The CDR3 covers 15 residues. Germline V gives CDR1 SNHLY, CDR2 FYNNEI. For this clone: Its specificity is unknown.

TCRdb's table, derived via immunoSEQ multiplex PCR, lists solely in-frame clones and lacks some. The sample includes 40,000 to 50,000 clones, more than 65% of them seen just once. After stimulus-free culture, autoproliferating CFSE-dim and non-proliferating CFSE-high T cells were sequenced separately. Cultures began with 5x10^7 CFSE-labeled PBMCs, unstimulated for six to seven days, with replicate wells pooled. The PBMCs received about 0.45 uM CFSE and serum-free culture with no added stimuli. This clonotype was sampled from a human donor with multiple sclerosis. The chain employs TRBV2 and TRBJ1-2, with a possible D match to TRBD1 (6 bases). Sequencing was performed on PBMCs from blood kept in culture. The CDR3 reads CASSEVGGAYRGYTF. As DNA, the CDR3 is TGTGCCAGCAGTGAAGTGGGGGGCGCCTACAGAGGCTACACCTTC.